The 7 T cell receptor beta chains below all came from one sample that was sequenced in a study of blood T cells in healthy people across ages. The second PCR ran roughly 6 to 11 cycles with a sample-barcoded 5' primer and J-beta primers. One entry per CDR3 protein results from TCRdb running MiXCR on the 5' RACE reads. Among some 860,000 distinct CDR3 sequences, around three fifths were seen once, and the ten largest hold roughly 25%. The specimen was blood. These receptors were taken from a man aged 40-49 years in good health.

For this clonotype: This sequence may be a read error, since a much larger clone differs from it by one base. This sequence joins TRBV6-5 and TRBJ2-3, with 10 bases that match TRBD2. V shed 5 bases, J shed 5 bases, and the junction held 7 bases outside the gene matches. The CDR3 spans 15 residues. Germline values: CDR1 MNHEY, CDR2 SVGAGI. For the CDR3, the DNA is TGTGCCAGCAGTGTGGCTAGCGGGAGAGTAGATACGCAGTATTTT. Residues: CASSVASGRVDTQYF.

This clonotype was counted between two and nine times. V is TRBV25-1 and J is TRBJ2-3; TRBD2 is a possible D gene (6 bases). There are 16 residues in the CDR3. CDR1 MGHDK and CDR2 SYGVNS come from the germline V gene. V was pared by 2 bases and J by 2 bases, with 14 bases between. The CDR3 loop reads CASSERAGYYTDTQYF. CDR3 nucleotides: TGTGCCAGCAGTGAAAGGGCGGGGTACTACACAGATACGCAGTATTTT.

The chain is built from TRBV29-1 and TRBJ1-2, with no clear D. This CDR3 region has 14 residues. V was shortened by 7 bases and J by 3 bases, with 18 bases between the two germline ends. Germline lookup yields CDR1 SQVTM and CDR2 ANQGSEA. The CDR3 here is CSADLTGPHYGYTF. DNA for the CDR3: TGCAGCGCCGATCTTACCGGGCCTCACTATGGCTACACCTTC.

This chain uses TRBV20-1 with TRBJ1-4; TRBD1 is a possible D gene (5 bases). The V and J ends lost 3 bases and 2 bases respectively, with 10 bases between them. The CDR3 runs 14 residues. Germline V gene sequence: CDR1 DFQATT, CDR2 SNEGSKA (reference sequence). This CDR3 reads CSARTGGTNEKLFF. CDR3 DNA: TGCAGTGCTAGGACGGGGGGGACTAATGAAAAACTGTTTTTT.

This chain links TRBV29-1 with TRBJ2-3, with 13 bases aligning to TRBD2. The CDR3 consists of 15 residues. With 6 bases clipped from V and 2 bases from J, the junction kept 5 bases outside the gene matches. Germline V gene sequence: CDR1 SQVTM, CDR2 ANQGSEA. In DNA, the CDR3 is TGCAGCGTCGGGACTAGCGGGGACCCCACAGATACGCAGTATTTT. Translation gives CSVGTSGDPTDTQYF.

This clonotype occurred a few times. This chain uses TRBV7-6 with TRBJ2-3; a possible D gene is TRBD1 (6 bases). V gave up 1 base and J gave up 1 base, with 12 bases separating them. Per the germline V gene, CDR1 is SGHVS and CDR2 is FNYEAQ. The CDR3 covers 16 residues. In DNA, the CDR3 is TGTGCCAGCAGCTTAGACAGGGTCAGGGGCACAGATACGCAGTATTTT. Its protein is CASSLDRVRGTDTQYF.

This clonotype was picked up a small number of times. The chain is built from TRBV5-6 and TRBJ1-2; 7 nucleotides line up with TRBD1. Germline V gene lookup returns CDR1 SGHDT and CDR2 YYEEEE. The V segment lost 4 bases and the J segment 5 bases; nucleotides outside the gene matches: 11. CDR3 length: 15 amino acids. Here the CDR3 reads CASSPRQGSRYGYTF. In DNA, the CDR3 is TGTGCCAGCAGCCCGAGACAGGGTTCGCGGTATGGCTACACCTTC.